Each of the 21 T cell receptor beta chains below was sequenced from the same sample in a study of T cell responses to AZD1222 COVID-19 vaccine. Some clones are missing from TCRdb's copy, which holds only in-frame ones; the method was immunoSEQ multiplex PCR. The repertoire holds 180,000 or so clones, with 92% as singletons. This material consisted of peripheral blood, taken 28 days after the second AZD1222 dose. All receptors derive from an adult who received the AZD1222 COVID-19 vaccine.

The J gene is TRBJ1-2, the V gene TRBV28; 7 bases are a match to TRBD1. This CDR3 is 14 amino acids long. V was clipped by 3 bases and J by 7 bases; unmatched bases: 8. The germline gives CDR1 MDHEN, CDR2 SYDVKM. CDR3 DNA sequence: TGTGCCAGCAGTTTCTCTGACAGGGTGCTTGGCTACACCTTC. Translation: CASSFSDRVLGYTF.

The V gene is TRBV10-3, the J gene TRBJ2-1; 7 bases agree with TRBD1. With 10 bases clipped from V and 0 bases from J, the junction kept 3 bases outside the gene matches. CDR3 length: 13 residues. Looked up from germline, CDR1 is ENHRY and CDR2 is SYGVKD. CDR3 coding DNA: TGTGCCACGGGACAGAGCTCCTACAATGAGCAGTTCTTC. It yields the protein CATGQSSYNEQFF.

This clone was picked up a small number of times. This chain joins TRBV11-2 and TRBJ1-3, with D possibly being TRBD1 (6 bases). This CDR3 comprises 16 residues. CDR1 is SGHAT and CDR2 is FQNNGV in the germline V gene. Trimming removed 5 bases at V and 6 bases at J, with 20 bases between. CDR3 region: CASSQQGSALLNTIYF. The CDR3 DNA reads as TGTGCCAGCAGCCAGCAGGGGTCGGCTTTATTAAACACCATATATTTT.

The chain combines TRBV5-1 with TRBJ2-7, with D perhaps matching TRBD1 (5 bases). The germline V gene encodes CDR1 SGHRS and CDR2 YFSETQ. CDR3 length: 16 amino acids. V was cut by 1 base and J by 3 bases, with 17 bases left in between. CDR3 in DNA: TGCGCCAGCAGCTTGCCACGAGACAGATTCTTCTACGAGCAGTACTTC. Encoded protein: CASSLPRDRFFYEQYF.

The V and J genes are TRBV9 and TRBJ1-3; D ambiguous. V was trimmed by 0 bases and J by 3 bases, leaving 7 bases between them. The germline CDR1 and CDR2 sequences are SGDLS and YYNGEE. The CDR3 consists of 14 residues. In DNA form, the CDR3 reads TGTGCCAGCAGCGTAGTTGACGGTGGAAACACCATATATTTT. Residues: CASSVVDGGNTIYF. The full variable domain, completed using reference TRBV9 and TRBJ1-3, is DSGVTQTPKHLITATGQRVTLRCSPRSGDLSVYWYQQSLDQGLQFLIQYYNGEERAKGNILERFSAQQFPDLHSELNLSSLELGDSALYFCASSVVDGGNTIYFGEGSWLTVV.

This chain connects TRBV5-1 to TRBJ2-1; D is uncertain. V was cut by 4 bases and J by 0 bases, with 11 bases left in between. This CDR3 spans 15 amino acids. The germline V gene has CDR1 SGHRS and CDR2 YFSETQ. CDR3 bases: TGCGCCAGCAGCCTAGACATTGGCTCCTACAATGAGCAGTTCTTC. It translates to CASSLDIGSYNEQFF.

DNA of the CDR3: TGTGCCAGCAGCTCGGGGACAGGAGCCTACGAGCAGTACTTC. Its protein product is CASSSGTGAYEQYF. The chain carries TRBV3-1 (or the pseudogene TRBV3-2) and TRBJ2-7, with 8 bases identical to TRBD1. V gave up 5 bases and J gave up 2 bases; unmatched junction bases: 5. The germline CDR1 and CDR2 sequences are LGHDT and YNNKEL (reference sequence). The length of the CDR3 is 14 residues.

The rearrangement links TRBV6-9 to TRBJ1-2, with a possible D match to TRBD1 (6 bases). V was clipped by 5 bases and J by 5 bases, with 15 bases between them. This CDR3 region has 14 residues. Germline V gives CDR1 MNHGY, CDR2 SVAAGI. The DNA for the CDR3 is TGTGCCAGCAGTCGTCGGACAGCGCCATATGGCTACACCTTC. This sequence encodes CASSRRTAPYGYTF.

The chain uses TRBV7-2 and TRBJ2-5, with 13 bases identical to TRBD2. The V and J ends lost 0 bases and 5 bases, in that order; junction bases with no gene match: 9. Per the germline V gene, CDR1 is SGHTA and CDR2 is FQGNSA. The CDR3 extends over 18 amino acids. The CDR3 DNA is TGTGCCAGCAGCTTAGCCCTACTAGCGGGAGGGCCATGGGAGACCCAGTACTTC. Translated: CASSLALLAGGPWETQYF.

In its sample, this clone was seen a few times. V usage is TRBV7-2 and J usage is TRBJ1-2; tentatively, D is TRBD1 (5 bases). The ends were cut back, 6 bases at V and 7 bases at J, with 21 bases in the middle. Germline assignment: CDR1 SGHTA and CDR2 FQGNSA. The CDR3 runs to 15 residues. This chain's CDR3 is CASSLGEVRIFGYTF. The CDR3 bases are TGTGCCAGCAGTCTGGGGGAGGTTAGGATATTTGGCTACACCTTC.

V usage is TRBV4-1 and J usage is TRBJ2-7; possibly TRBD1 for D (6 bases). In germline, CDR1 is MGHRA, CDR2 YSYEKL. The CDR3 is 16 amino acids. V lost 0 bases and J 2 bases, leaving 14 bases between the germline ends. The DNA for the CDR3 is TGCGCCAGCAGCCAAGATTCGCGGCAGGGGACCTACGAGCAGTACTTC. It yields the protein CASSQDSRQGTYEQYF.

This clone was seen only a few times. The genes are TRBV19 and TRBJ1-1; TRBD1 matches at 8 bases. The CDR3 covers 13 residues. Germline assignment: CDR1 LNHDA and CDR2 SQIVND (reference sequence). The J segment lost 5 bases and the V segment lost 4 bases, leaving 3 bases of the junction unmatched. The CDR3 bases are TGTGCCAGTAGTAGACAGGGGACGACTGAAGCTTTCTTT. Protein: CASSRQGTTEAFF.

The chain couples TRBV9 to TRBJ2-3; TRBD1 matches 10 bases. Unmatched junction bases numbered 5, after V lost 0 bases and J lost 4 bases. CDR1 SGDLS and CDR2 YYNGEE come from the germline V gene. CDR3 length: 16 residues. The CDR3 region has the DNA TGTGCCAGCAGCGTAGGAGGACAGGGGGGACCAGATACGCAGTATTTT. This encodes CASSVGGQGGPDTQYF.

CDR3: CASSLAVGLAALTDTQYF. CDR3 nucleotide sequence: TGTGCCAGCAGCTTAGCCGTGGGACTAGCGGCTCTCACAGATACGCAGTATTTT. J is TRBJ2-3 and V is TRBV7-9, with TRBD2 matching 11 bases. CDR1 and CDR2 from the germline V gene are SEHNR and FQNEAQ (reference sequence). The CDR3 loop spans 18 amino acids. V gave up 0 bases and J gave up 2 bases; unmatched junction bases: 7.

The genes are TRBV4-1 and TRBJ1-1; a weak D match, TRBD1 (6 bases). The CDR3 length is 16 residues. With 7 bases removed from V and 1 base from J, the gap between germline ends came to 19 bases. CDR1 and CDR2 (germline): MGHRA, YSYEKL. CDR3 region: CASTFTAGQQNTEAFF. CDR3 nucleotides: TGCGCCAGCACCTTCACGGCCGGACAGCAGAACACTGAAGCTTTCTTT.

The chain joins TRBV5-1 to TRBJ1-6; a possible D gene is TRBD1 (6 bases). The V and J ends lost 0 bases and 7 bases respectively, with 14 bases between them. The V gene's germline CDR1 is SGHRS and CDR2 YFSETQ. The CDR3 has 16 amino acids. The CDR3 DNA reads TGCGCCAGCAGCTTGGGCCCCGGACAGCCCAATTCACCCCTCCACTTT. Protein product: CASSLGPGQPNSPLHF.

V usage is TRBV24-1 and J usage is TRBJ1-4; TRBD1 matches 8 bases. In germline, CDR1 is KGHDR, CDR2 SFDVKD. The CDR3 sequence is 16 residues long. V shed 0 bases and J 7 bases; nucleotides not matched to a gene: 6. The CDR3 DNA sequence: TGTGCCACCAGTGATTTGAGGACAGGGAGGGGTGAAAAACTGTTTTTT. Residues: CATSDLRTGRGEKLFF.

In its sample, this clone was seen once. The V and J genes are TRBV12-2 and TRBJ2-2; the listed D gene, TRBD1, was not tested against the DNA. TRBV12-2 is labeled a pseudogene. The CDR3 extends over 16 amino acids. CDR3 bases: TGTGCAAGTCGCCTAAGAGGGACAGGGAGGACCGGGGAGCTGTTTTTT. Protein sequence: CASRLRGTGRTGELFF.

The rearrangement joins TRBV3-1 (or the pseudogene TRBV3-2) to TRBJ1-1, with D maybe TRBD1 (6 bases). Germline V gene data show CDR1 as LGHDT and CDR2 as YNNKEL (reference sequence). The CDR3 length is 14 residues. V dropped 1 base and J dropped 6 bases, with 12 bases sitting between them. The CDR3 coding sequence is TGTGCCAGCAGCCAAGGCCCTTACAGGGCTGAAGCTTTCTTT. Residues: CASSQGPYRAEAFF.

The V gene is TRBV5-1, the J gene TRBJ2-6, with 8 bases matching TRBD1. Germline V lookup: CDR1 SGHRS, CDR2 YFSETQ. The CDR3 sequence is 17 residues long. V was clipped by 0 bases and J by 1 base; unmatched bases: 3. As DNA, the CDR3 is TGCGCCAGCAGCTTGGGGGGGACAGGTTCTGGGGCCAACGTCCTGACTTTC. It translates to CASSLGGTGSGANVLTF.

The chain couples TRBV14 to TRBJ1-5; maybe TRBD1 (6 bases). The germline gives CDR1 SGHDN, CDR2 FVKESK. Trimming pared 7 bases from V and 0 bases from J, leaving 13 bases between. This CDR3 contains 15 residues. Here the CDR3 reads CASTLGGDSNQPQHF. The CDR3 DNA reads TGTGCCAGCACCCTAGGGGGTGATAGCAATCAGCCCCAGCATTTT.